Presented here are 16 T cell receptor beta chains from one specimen sequenced in a study of cytomegalovirus exposure and HLA in healthy donors. TCRdb keeps only in-frame clones here, not all; method: immunoSEQ multiplex PCR. The sample lists some 250,000 clones; roughly 87% were seen once. Sequences were obtained from PBMCs. The receptors here all came from a woman aged 25-40 years in good health and CMV-seronegative.

This chain joins TRBV19 and TRBJ2-1; perhaps TRBD1 as D (6 bases). This CDR3 contains 18 residues. Trimming cost V 3 bases and J 7 bases, with 25 bases left between them. Germline CDR1 is LNHDA and CDR2 is SQIVND (reference sequence). The CDR3 here is CASSIVGRRGSGINEQFF. The CDR3 DNA sequence: TGTGCCAGTAGTATCGTAGGTCGAAGGGGGTCGGGAATTAATGAGCAGTTCTTC. Full variable domain (rest looked up from reference TRBV19 and TRBJ2-1): DGGITQSPKYLFRKEGQNVTLSCEQNLNHDAMYWYRQDPGQGLRLIYYSQIVNDFQKGDIAEGYSVSREKKESFPLTVTSAQKNPTAFYLCASSIVGRRGSGINEQFFGPGTRLTVL.

V usage is TRBV27 and J usage is TRBJ2-5; weak D call: TRBD1 (5 bases). Germline CDR1 MNHEY, CDR2 SMNVEV (reference sequence). The CDR3 runs 14 residues. V gave up 3 bases and J gave up 4 bases, with 12 bases separating them. The CDR3 loop reads CASSFSQGRETQYF. In nucleotides, the CDR3 is TGTGCCAGCAGTTTCAGTCAGGGTCGAGAGACCCAGTACTTC.

This sequence joins TRBV6-6 and TRBJ2-1; D gene uncertain. Germline CDR1 MNHNY, CDR2 SVGAGI (reference sequence). CDR3 length equals 16 residues. Trimming shortened V by 6 bases and J by 0 bases, and 15 bases separated the two germline ends. CDR3 coding DNA: TGTGCCAGCAGATCACACGAGCTGAGCTCCTACAATGAGCAGTTCTTC. This sequence encodes CASRSHELSSYNEQFF.

The chain is built from TRBV19 and TRBJ2-1, with D unresolved. V lost 1 base and J 4 bases, leaving 8 bases between the germline ends. The CDR3 is made up of 14 amino acids. From germline, CDR1 is LNHDA and CDR2 SQIVND (reference sequence). The CDR3 coding sequence is TGTGCCAGTAGTATAGTTGGCAGTTACAATGAGCAGTTCTTC. Translating gives CASSIVGSYNEQFF. Full variable domain (remainder filled in from reference TRBV19 and TRBJ2-1): DGGITQSPKYLFRKEGQNVTLSCEQNLNHDAMYWYRQDPGQGLRLIYYSQIVNDFQKGDIAEGYSVSREKKESFPLTVTSAQKNPTAFYLCASSIVGSYNEQFFGPGTRLTVL.

The rearrangement uses TRBV7-2 and TRBJ1-4; TRBD1 might be the D (6 bases). Per the germline V gene, CDR1 is SGHTA and CDR2 is FQGNSA. Between the trimmed V and J ends, which lost 9 bases and 4 bases, there was a span of 15 bases. The CDR3 contains 14 residues. CDR3 in amino acids: CASTSGASNEKLFF. The CDR3 DNA follows: TGTGCCAGTACATCAGGGGCCAGTAATGAAAAACTGTTTTTT.

This rearrangement joins TRBV27 to TRBJ2-3; 12 nucleotides line up with TRBD2. This CDR3 is built from 14 residues. Germline lookup yields CDR1 MNHEY and CDR2 SMNVEV (reference sequence). V dropped 2 bases and J dropped 12; count of bases not matched to a gene: 6. The CDR3 nucleotides read TGTGCCAGCAGTTTAAGGCTAGCGGGAGGGCCACAGTATTTT. Translating gives CASSLRLAGGPQYF.

This clone appeared a single time. The CDR3 DNA reads as TGTGCCAGCAGCCCACGGGGGGGGGTGGACTCCTACGAGCAGTACTTC. Translation: CASSPRGGVDSYEQYF. The chain carries TRBV9 and TRBJ2-7; 8 bases align to TRBD2. Germline lookup yields CDR1 SGDLS and CDR2 YYNGEE. V dropped 4 bases and J dropped 0; count of bases not matched to a gene: 9. The CDR3 consists of 16 residues.

The V gene is TRBV7-3, the J gene TRBJ2-7, with D perhaps assigned TRBD1 or TRBD2 (6 bases each). The V gene's germline CDR1 is SGHTA and CDR2 FQGTGA. The V gene lost 6 bases and the J gene lost 6 bases, with 15 bases spanning the gap. The CDR3 consists of 13 residues. This chain's CDR3 is CASSFDGGGEQYF. As DNA, the CDR3 is TGTGCCAGCAGTTTTGACGGGGGCGGCGAGCAGTACTTC.

The chain uses TRBV4-1 and TRBJ1-4; possibly TRBD1 for D (5 bases). Trimming stripped 0 bases from V and 14 bases from J, with 16 bases between. The CDR3 has 14 amino acids. Per the germline V gene, CDR1 is MGHRA and CDR2 is YSYEKL. CDR3 DNA: TGCGCCAGCAGCCAAGAGGGGCCCCGCAACAGGCTGTTTTTT. This encodes CASSQEGPRNRLFF.

This chain connects TRBV10-3 to TRBJ2-3; TRBD2 matches at 10 bases. The V gene end was trimmed by 2 bases and the J gene end by 2 bases; junction bases not matched to a gene: 1. Germline values: CDR1 ENHRY, CDR2 SYGVKD. CDR3 length: 15 amino acids. The CDR3 region is CAISETSGTTDTQYF. CDR3 DNA sequence: TGTGCCATCAGTGAGACTAGCGGGACCACAGATACGCAGTATTTT.

The chain combines TRBV6-4 with TRBJ2-1, with D hard to call. Germline values: CDR1 MRHNA, CDR2 SNTAGT. This CDR3 region has 16 residues. Trimming took 0 bases from V and 0 from J, leaving 9 bases between them. The CDR3, as DNA: TGTGCCAGCAGTGACTCGGGCGAGAGCTCCTACAATGAGCAGTTCTTC. It specifies CASSDSGESSYNEQFF.

This rearrangement joins TRBV5-1 to TRBJ1-4, with 7 bases lining up with TRBD1. The CDR3 has 14 amino acids. CDR1 SGHRS and CDR2 YFSETQ come from the germline V gene. V shed 6 bases and J 5 bases; nucleotides not matched to a gene: 7. The CDR3 protein is CASTVGQPNEKLFF. CDR3 sequence (DNA): TGCGCCAGCACCGTGGGACAGCCAAATGAAAAACTGTTTTTT.

The CDR3 bases are TGTGCCAGTAGCGAATACTCCTACAATGAGCAGTTCTTC. Its translation is CASSEYSYNEQFF. This chain joins TRBV19 and TRBJ2-1; no clear D. V lost 6 bases, J lost 0 bases, and 6 bases lay in between. The CDR3 totals 13 residues. CDR1 LNHDA and CDR2 SQIVND come from the germline V gene (reference sequence).

This clone was detected once. The chain is built from TRBV7-3 and TRBJ1-2; TRBD1 agrees at 7 bases. The CDR3 is made up of 16 amino acids. V shed 3 bases and J 5 bases; nucleotides not matched to a gene: 12. Per the germline V gene, CDR1 is SGHTA and CDR2 is FQGTGA. CDR3 residues: CASSLWEGRGPYGYTF. In DNA form, the CDR3 reads TGTGCCAGCAGCTTGTGGGAGGGGAGGGGGCCGTATGGCTACACCTTC.

This rearrangement joins TRBV5-1 to TRBJ2-3; no firm D call. The CDR3 covers 15 residues. Trimming left V 0 bases short and J 1 base short, with 9 bases between. Germline lookup yields CDR1 SGHRS and CDR2 YFSETQ. The CDR3 region is CASSLGERGTDTQYF. The CDR3 bases are TGCGCCAGCAGCTTGGGAGAACGGGGCACAGATACGCAGTATTTT.

This clone showed up just a few times. The V and J genes are TRBV19 and TRBJ1-2; D might be TRBD1 (6 bases). Germline V CDR1 and CDR2: LNHDA, SQIVND (reference sequence). This CDR3 has 15 residues. Trimming pared 1 base from V and 5 bases from J, leaving 14 bases between. The CDR3 coding sequence is TGTGCCAGTAGTATAGGTCAGGGTAGGGGGTATGGCTACACCTTC. Translation: CASSIGQGRGYGYTF.